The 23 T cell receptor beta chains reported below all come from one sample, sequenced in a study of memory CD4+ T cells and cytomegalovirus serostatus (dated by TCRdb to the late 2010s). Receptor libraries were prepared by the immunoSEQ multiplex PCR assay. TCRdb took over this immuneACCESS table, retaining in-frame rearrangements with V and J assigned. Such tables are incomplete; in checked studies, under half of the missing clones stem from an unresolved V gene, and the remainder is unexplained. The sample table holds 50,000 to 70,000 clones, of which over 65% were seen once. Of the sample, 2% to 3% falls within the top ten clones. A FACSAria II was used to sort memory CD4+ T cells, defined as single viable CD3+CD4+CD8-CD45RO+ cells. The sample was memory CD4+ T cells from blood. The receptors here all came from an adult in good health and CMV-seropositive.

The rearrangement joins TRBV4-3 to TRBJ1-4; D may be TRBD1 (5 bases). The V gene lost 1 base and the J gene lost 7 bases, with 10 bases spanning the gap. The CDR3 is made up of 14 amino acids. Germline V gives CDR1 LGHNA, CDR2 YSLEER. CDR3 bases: TGCGCCAGCAGCCAAGTTGTCGGGGGTGAAAAACTGTTTTTT. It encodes CASSQVVGGEKLFF.

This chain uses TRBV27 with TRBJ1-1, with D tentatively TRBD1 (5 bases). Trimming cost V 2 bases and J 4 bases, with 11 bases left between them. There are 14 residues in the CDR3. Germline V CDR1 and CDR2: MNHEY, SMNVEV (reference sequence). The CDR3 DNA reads TGTGCCAGCAGTTTACAGGGTCGGGCCACTGAAGCTTTCTTT. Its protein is CASSLQGRATEAFF.

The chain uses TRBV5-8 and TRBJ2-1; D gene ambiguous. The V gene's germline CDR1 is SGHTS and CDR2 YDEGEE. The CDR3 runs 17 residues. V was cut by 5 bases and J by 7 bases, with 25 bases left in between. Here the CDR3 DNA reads TGTGCCAGCAGTTCTATCGGGTGGACCCCGGGCTATAATGAGCAGTTCTTC. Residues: CASSSIGWTPGYNEQFF.

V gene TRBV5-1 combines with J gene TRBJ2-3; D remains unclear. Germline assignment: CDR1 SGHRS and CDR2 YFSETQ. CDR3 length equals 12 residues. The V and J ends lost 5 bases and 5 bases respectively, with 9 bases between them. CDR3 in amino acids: CASRIQVDTQYF. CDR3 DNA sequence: TGCGCCAGCAGGATACAAGTAGATACGCAGTATTTT.

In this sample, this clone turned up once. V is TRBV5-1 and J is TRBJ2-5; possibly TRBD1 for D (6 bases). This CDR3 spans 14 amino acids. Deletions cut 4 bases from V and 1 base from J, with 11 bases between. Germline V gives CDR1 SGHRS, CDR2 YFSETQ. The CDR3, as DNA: TGCGCCAGCAGCATGACAGGAATCCAAGAGACCCAGTACTTC. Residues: CASSMTGIQETQYF.

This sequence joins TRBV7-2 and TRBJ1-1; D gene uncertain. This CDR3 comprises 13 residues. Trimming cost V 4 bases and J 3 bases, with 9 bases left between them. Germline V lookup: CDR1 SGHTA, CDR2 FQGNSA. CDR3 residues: CASSSRRDTEAFF. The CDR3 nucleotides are TGTGCCAGCAGCTCCCGACGGGACACTGAAGCTTTCTTT.

For the CDR3, the DNA is TGTGCCAGCAGCCCACTGGGGAATCGGGGTGAAAAACTGTTTTTT. Amino acid sequence: CASSPLGNRGEKLFF. The rearrangement uses TRBV28 and TRBJ1-4; D gene unclear. Trimming removed 6 bases at V and 7 bases at J, with 18 bases between. CDR3 length: 15 residues. Germline V gene data show CDR1 as MDHEN and CDR2 as SYDVKM.

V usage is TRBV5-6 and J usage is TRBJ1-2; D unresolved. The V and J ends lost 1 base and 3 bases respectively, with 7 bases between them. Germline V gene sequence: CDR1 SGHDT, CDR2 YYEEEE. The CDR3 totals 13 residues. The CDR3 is CASSLPADYGYTF. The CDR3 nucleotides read TGTGCCAGCAGCTTGCCGGCGGACTATGGCTACACCTTC.

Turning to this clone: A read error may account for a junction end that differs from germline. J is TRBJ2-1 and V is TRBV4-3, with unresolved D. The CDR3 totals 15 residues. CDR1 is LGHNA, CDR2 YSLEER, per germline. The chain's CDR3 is CASSQERFNLNAQFF. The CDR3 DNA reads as TGCGCCAGCAGCCAAGAAAGGTTCAACCTCAATGCGCAGTTCTTC.

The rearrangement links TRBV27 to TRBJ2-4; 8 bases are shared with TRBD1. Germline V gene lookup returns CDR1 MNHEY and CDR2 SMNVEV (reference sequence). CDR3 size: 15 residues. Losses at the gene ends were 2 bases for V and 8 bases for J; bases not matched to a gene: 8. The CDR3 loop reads CASSLRSDRAHIQYF. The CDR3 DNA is TGTGCCAGCAGTTTACGATCGGACAGGGCGCACATTCAGTACTTC.

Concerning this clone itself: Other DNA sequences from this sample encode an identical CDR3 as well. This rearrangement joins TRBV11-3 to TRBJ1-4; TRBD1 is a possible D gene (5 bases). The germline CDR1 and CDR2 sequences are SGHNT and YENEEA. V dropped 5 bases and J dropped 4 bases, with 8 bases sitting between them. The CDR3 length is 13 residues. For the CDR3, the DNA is TGTGCCAGCAGCCGGGGCCTTAATGAAAAACTGTTTTTT. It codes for CASSRGLNEKLFF.

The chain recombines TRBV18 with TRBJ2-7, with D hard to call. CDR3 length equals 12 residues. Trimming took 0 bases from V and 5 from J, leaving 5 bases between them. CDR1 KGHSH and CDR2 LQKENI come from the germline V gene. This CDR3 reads CASSPPGHEQYV. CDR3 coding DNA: TGTGCCAGCTCACCACCAGGGCACGAGCAGTACGTC.

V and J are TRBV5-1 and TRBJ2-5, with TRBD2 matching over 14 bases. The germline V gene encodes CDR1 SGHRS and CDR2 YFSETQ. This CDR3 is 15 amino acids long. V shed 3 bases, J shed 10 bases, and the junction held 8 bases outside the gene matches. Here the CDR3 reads CASSSGTSGSEVQYF. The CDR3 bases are TGCGCCAGCAGCTCGGGGACTAGCGGGAGCGAAGTCCAGTACTTC. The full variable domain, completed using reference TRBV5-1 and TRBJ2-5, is KAGVTQTPRYLIKTRGQQVTLSCSPISGHRSVSWYQQTPGQGLQFLFEYFSETQRNKGNFPGRFSGRQFSNSRSEMNVSTLELGDSALYLCASSSGTSGSEVQYFGPGTRLLVL.

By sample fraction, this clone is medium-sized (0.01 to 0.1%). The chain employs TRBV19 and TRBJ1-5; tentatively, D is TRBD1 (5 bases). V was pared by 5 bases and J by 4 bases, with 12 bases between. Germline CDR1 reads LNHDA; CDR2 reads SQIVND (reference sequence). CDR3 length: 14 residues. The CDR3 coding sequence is TGTGCCAGTAGTCCGAGTCAGGGTAATCAGCCCCAGCATTTT. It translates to CASSPSQGNQPQHF. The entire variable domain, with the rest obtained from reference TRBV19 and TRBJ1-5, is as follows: DGGITQSPKYLFRKEGQNVTLSCEQNLNHDAMYWYRQDPGQGLRLIYYSQIVNDFQKGDIAEGYSVSREKKESFPLTVTSAQKNPTAFYLCASSPSQGNQPQHFGDGTRLSIL.

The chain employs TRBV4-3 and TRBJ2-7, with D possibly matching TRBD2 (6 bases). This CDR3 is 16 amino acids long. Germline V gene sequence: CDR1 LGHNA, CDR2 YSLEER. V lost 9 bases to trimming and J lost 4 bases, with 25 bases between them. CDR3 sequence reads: CARLGRGAGPTYEQYF. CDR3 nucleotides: TGCGCCAGATTGGGACGGGGAGCGGGTCCAACTTACGAGCAGTACTTC.

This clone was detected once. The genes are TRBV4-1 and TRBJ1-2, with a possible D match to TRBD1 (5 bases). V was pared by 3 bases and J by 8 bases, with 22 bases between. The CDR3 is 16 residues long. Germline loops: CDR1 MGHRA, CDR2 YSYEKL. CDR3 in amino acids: CASSHRETAWGNGYTF. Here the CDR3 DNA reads TGCGCCAGCAGCCATCGGGAGACCGCCTGGGGGAACGGCTACACCTTC.

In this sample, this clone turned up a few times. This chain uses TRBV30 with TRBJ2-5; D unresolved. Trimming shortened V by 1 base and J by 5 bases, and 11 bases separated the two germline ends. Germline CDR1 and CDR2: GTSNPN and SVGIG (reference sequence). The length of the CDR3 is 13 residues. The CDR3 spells CAWSAGDTETQYF. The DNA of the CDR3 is TGTGCCTGGAGTGCTGGAGATACGGAGACCCAGTACTTC.

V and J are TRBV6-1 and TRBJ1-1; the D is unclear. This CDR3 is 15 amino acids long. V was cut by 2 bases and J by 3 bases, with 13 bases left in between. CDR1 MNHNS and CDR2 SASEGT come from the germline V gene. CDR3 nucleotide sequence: TGTGCCAGCAGTGAAAGTAGGTATAGGGACACTGAAGCTTTCTTT. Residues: CASSESRYRDTEAFF.

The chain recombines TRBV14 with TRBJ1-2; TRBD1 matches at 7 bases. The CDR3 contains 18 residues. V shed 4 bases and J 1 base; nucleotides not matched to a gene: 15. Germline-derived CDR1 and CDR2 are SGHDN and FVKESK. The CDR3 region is CASSRYPTGRDFNYGYTF. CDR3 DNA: TGTGCCAGCAGCCGTTACCCGACAGGGCGTGACTTTAACTATGGCTACACCTTC.

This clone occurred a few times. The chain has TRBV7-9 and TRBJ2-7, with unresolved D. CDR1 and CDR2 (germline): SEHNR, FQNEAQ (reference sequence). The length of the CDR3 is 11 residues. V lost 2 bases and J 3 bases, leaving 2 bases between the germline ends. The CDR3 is CASSLNYEQYF. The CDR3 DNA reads TGTGCCAGCAGCTTAAACTACGAGCAGTACTTC.

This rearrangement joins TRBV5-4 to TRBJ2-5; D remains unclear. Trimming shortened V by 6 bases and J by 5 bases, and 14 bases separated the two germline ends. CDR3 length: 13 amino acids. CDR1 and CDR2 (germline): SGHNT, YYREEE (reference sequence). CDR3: CASKVSFTETQYF. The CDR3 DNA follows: TGTGCCAGCAAGGTTAGCTTTACGGAGACCCAGTACTTC.

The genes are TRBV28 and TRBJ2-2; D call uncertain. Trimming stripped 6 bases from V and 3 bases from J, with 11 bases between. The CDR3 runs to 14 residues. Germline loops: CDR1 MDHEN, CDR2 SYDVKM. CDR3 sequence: CASSPATDTGELFF. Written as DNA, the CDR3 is TGTGCCAGCAGCCCAGCCACGGACACCGGGGAGCTGTTTTTT.

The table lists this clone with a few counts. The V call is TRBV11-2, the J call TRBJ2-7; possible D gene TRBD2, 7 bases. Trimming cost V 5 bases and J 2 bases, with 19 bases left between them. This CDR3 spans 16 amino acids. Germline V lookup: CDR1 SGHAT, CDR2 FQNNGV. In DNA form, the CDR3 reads TGTGCCAGCAGCCCCATCGCTAGGGGGGGCGCCTACGAGCAGTACTTC. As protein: CASSPIARGGAYEQYF.